A single count supports the clone carrying this TCR beta chain. Its cognate antigen is unknown. The data are from a study of T cell responses to AZD1222 COVID-19 vaccine. Study-wide results and limits: Repertoires were obtained only post-peak T cell response. Females outnumbered males among donors, who were mostly white British; clonal diversity was possibly underestimated.

Clones were read by immunoSEQ multiplex PCR, and TCRdb kept only the in-frame ones, dropping some. The sample yields 90,000 to 150,000 clones, approximately 90% seen once. V was shortened by 2 bases and J by 9 bases, with 10 bases between the two germline ends. Germline V gene lookup returns CDR1 KGHSH and CDR2 LQKENI. This CDR3 is built from 12 residues. The rearrangement joins TRBV18 to TRBJ1-1; D gene uncertain. The sample consisted of peripheral blood, taken on day 0 of AZD1222 vaccination. This clonotype was obtained from an adult in good health. CDR3 bases: TGTGCCAGCTCACCAAGGGCTAGGCAAGCTTTCTTT. Translated: CASSPRARQAFF.